This entry is about one TCR beta chain. What antigen it recognizes has not been identified. Within one base of it there is no much larger clone, and no base qualities were kept. Libraries were constructed by the immunoSEQ multiplex PCR assay. Survey resolution was applied, with two replicates of approximately 200 ng each being run for a total of roughly 400 ng of DNA per sample. Using multiplex PCR primers aimed at V and J genes, the hsTCRB kit picked up rearranged TCRB sequences in genomic DNA. The first PCR used the QIAGEN Multiplex PCR Kit for around 30 cycles to amplify the CDR3 region. Sample barcodes and Illumina adapters were attached to each replicate during a second PCR lasting roughly 8 cycles. Pooled libraries were quantified with a QuantStudio 6 and the KAPA library quantification kit. Around 16 pM of pooled libraries was sequenced on an Illumina MiSeq using 156-cycle single-end reads and a 15-cycle index read. The source study handled its data this way. Of about 150,000 unique clonotypes, approximately 1.7% were flagged by VDJdb annotation as previously reported viral-epitope-specific clonotypes. The immunoSEQ Data Assistant and immunoSEQ Analyzer converted raw reads into normalized, annotated TCRB repertoires. Clonotype analysis used the immunarch R package version 0.6.5 and BioAnalyzer. Richness was estimated after downsampling every repertoire to the clone count of the smallest repertoire. Clonotypes were sorted into expanded, contracted or novel categories with Fisher's exact tests, where novel meant the clonotype had zero frequency before treatment. Significantly changed CDR3 beta sequences were clustered with GLIPH2 using simulation_depth=1000 and kmer_min_depth=3, and CDR3s shorter than five residues were excluded. Here the immuneACCESS table is served through TCRdb, limited to in-frame sequences with V and J called. Missing clones are a known gap in these copies; in checked studies unresolved V genes cover under half, and the rest lacks a known reason. The DNA gave D and trimming, while V, J and clone size come from that table. Recorded for this sample are about 3,500 clones; roughly four fifths of them occurred a single time. The ten largest account for 27% of the sample.

Based on the germline V gene, the CDR1 and CDR2 sequences are SGHNT and YENEEA. Its CDR3 holds 16 amino acids, cysteine through phenylalanine. Only the CDR3 portion is preserved as DNA: 48 bases, with reading frame beginning at the first base. A distance of 18 bases separates the germline ends of V and J, which lose 5 bases and 4 bases respectively. The data stem from a study of hypomethylating agent response in myelodysplastic syndrome (dated by TCRdb to the early 2020s). Background for the entire study: Patients were treated with the hypomethylating agents azacitidine (about 75% of the 11) or decitabine (3 of 11). TET2 was the most frequent mutation, present in about 50% of the 11 patients. Patients had a mean age of about 76 +/- 6.4 years, and a diploid cytogenetic profile was the most common. Complete response or hematologic improvement counted as response, and patients meeting neither criterion were classed as non-responders. About 5 patients did not respond, whereas roughly six responded with either complete response or hematologic improvement. The cohort was composed of fewer than ten male and 2 female myelodysplastic syndrome patients.

T-cell subsets were not sorted, so the analysis was performed on bulk bone marrow. TCR beta CDR3 regions were immunosequenced from bone marrow of about a dozen myelodysplastic syndrome patients before and after hypomethylating agent therapy. For longitudinal repertoire tracking, a baseline bone marrow plus two to three bone marrows at different post-treatment timepoints were contributed by each patient. Whole bone marrow served as the source for genomic DNA extraction, with DNA quality checked using TapeStation, NanoDrop OneC and PicoGreen assays. General findings and caveats noted by the study authors: Richness, rarefaction diversity and clonality did not change significantly after hypomethylating agent treatment, across all patients or within response groups. Novel clonotypes emerged more often in responders, while non-responders showed more contracted clonotypes after treatment. Only roughly twelve patients were analyzed, so the study cohort was small. Because the healthy control donors and the MDS patients were not matched by age, the comparison between MDS and healthy samples could have been affected. Possible recognition of novel MDS antigens by the shared GLIPH2 clusters was not confirmed, and experimental validation of that possible recognition is needed.

This receptor was obtained from a human donor with myelodysplastic syndrome. The rearranged chain carries TRBV11-3 and TRBJ2-1; tentative D gene TRBD1, with 6 bases matching. The sequences come from bone marrow, collected before or after starting hypomethylating agent treatment for myelodysplastic syndrome (not recorded which). The sequenced DNA is TGTGCCAGCAGCCAATCAGGGGTTTTGACGTACAATGAGCAGTTCTTC. Translated, it reads CASSQSGVLTYNEQFF.